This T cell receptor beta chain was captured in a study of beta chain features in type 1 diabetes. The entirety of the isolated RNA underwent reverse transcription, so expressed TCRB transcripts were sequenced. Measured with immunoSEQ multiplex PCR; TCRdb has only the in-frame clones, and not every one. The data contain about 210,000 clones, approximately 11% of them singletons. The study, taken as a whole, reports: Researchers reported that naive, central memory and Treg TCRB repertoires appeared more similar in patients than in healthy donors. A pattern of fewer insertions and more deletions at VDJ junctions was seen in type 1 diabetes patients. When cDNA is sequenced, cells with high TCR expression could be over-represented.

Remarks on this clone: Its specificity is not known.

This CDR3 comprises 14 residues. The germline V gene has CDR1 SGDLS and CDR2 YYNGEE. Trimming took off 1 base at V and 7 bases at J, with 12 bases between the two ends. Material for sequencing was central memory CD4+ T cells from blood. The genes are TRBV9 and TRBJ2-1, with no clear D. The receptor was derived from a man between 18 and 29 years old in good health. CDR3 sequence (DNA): TGTGCCAGCAGCGTATTAGGGCTGGCAAATGAGCAGTTCTTC. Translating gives CASSVLGLANEQFF.